The clone carrying this TCR beta chain was observed once. Its antigen is as yet unknown. Extraction and reverse transcription of RNA yielded cDNA as the sequencing template. Produced via immunoSEQ multiplex PCR; TCRdb's table is partial and in-frame only. The sample holds 150,000 or so clones, 70% to 90% seen once. Specified treatment: oral pan-JAK inhibitor, 5-10 mg twice daily. PBMC-derived CD4+ and CD8+ T cells were sorted. There are 16 residues in the CDR3. Trimming removed 8 bases from V and 1 base from J, with 20 bases in between. The germline CDR1 and CDR2 sequences are ENHRY and SYGVKD. The data derive from a study of CD8+ T cells in alopecia areata. General study points: Clonality in the scalp and expanded CD8+ clones ranked among the top 100 were significantly decreased by tofacitinib. Higher clonality was seen in lesional scalp than in normal scalp, especially in alopecia totalis/universalis.

Sample: CD8+ T cells sorted from blood, taken at week 4, from a patient treated with tofacitinib. The origin of this receptor is a human donor with alopecia areata. This chain links TRBV10-3 with TRBJ1-2; D is unresolved. The CDR3 loop reads CAIFGTDQNINYGYTF. The CDR3 DNA reads TGTGCCATCTTCGGTACGGATCAAAACATTAACTATGGCTACACCTTC.